The subject of this entry is one T cell receptor beta chain. Its antigen is undetermined. Only in-frame clones appear in the TCRdb table, and some are missing; sequencing was by immunoSEQ multiplex PCR. The sample holds 30,000 to 35,000 clones; 82% are singletons and the top ten take 2.5%. Trimming took off 3 bases at V and 7 bases at J, with 10 bases between the two ends. Per the germline V gene, CDR1 is SEHNR and CDR2 is FQNEAQ (reference sequence). The CDR3 sequence is 12 residues long. The data were taken from a study of T cells in narcolepsy. Looking at the study overall: Healthy controls were enrolled alongside patients with narcolepsy type 1 or type 2. Findings and limits, study-wide: Autoreactive clonotypes reportedly recurred in blood of same and different patients, not controls. Autoreactive clone sequences were missing from some blood memory CD4+ repertoires. HCRT-specific and TRIB2-specific autoreactive clonotypes appeared among same-patient CSF and blood CD4+ clonotypes.

The chain employs TRBV7-9 and TRBJ2-7; D not resolved. This receptor was taken from a human donor with narcolepsy. Specimen: CD45RA- memory CD4+ T cells from PBMCs. The CDR3 here is CASSFAGREQYF. DNA for the CDR3: TGTGCCAGCAGCTTTGCTGGACGGGAGCAGTACTTC. The whole variable domain, remainder taken from reference TRBV7-9 and TRBJ2-7, is DTGVSQNPRHKITKRGQNVTFRCDPISEHNRLYWYRQTLGQGPEFLTYFQNEAQLEKSRLLSDRFSAERPKGSFSTLEIQRTEQGDSAMYLCASSFAGREQYFGPGTRLTVT.